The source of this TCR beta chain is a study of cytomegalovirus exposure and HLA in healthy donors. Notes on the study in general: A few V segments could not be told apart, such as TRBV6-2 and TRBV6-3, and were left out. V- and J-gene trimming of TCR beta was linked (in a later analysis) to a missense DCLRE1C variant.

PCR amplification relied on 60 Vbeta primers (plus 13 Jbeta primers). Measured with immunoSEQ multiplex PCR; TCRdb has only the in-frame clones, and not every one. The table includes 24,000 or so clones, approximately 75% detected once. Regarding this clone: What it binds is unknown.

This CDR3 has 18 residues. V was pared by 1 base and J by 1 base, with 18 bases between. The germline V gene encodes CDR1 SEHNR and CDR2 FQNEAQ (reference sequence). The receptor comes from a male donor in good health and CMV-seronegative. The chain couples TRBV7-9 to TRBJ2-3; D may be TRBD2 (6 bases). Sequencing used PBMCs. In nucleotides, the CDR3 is TGTGCCAGCAGCTTAGTTTCCGGGCAGGAGGGCGGCACAGATACGCAGTATTTT. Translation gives CASSLVSGQEGGTDTQYF. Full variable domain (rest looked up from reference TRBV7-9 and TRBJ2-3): DTGVSQNPRHKITKRGQNVTFRCDPISEHNRLYWYRQTLGQGPEFLTYFQNEAQLEKSRLLSDRFSAERPKGSFSTLEIQRTEQGDSAMYLCASSLVSGQEGGTDTQYFGPGTRLTVL.